This T cell receptor beta chain was profiled in a study of blood T cell repertoires in COVID-19. The germline V and J ends were trimmed by 3 bases and 4 bases, with 9 bases remaining between them. CDR1 and CDR2 (germline): MNHNY, SVGAGI (reference sequence). CDR3 size: 13 residues. Worth noting for this clone: Different DNA sequences within this sample yield the same CDR3.

Only in-frame clones appear in the TCRdb table, and some are missing; sequencing was by immunoSEQ multiplex PCR. Of about 130,000 clones in the sample, 85% were seen once. The TCR originated in an elderly woman with COVID-19, enrolled during active disease. The sample comprised peripheral blood. The J gene is TRBJ2-5, the V gene TRBV6-6, with a weak D call TRBD2 (6 bases). The CDR3 region is CASSYGGGETQYF. The CDR3 bases are TGTGCCAGCAGTTATGGGGGAGGAGAGACCCAGTACTTC.